The 26 T cell receptor beta chains below come from one sample, sequenced in a study of cytomegalovirus exposure and HLA in healthy donors. PCR primers comprised 60 Vbeta and 13 Jbeta primers. The data were produced by immunoSEQ multiplex PCR, yet TCRdb's version contains in-frame clones alone and is incomplete. Of under 200,000 clones listed, roughly 80% are singletons. The sequenced material came from PBMCs. These receptors all stem from a middle-aged woman in good health and CMV-seronegative.

The V gene is TRBV19, the J gene TRBJ1-1; 9 nucleotides match TRBD1. The germline gives CDR1 LNHDA, CDR2 SQIVND (reference sequence). The V segment lost 5 bases and the J segment 5 bases; nucleotides outside the gene matches: 3. The CDR3 loop spans 13 amino acids. The DNA of the CDR3 is TGTGCCAGTAGTCTGGACAGGGGAACTGAAGCTTTCTTT. Protein product: CASSLDRGTEAFF.

The genes are TRBV6-1 and TRBJ2-7, with TRBD1 matching 7 bases. CDR1 is MNHNS and CDR2 is SASEGT in the germline V gene. The CDR3 runs to 13 residues. The V and J ends lost 8 bases and 2 bases, in that order; junction bases with no gene match: 6. The CDR3 region has the DNA TGTGCCAGCGGGCTGACAGGGCCCTACGAGCAGTACTTC. This codes for CASGLTGPYEQYF.

V usage is TRBV7-3 and J usage is TRBJ2-2, with TRBD1 identical over 9 bases. Germline lookup yields CDR1 SGHTA and CDR2 FQGTGA. This CDR3 is 16 amino acids long. V lost 5 bases and J lost 0; bases outside the gene matches: 4. The CDR3 sequence is CASSRTGDANTGELFF. The CDR3 DNA is TGTGCCAGCAGCCGGACAGGGGACGCGAACACCGGGGAGCTGTTTTTT.

V and J are TRBV5-6 and TRBJ2-2; D unclear. The germline V and J ends were trimmed by 1 base and 3 bases, with 4 bases remaining between them. This CDR3 is 13 amino acids long. The germline CDR1 and CDR2 sequences are SGHDT and YYEEEE. As DNA, the CDR3 is TGTGCCAGCAGCTTGTTATACACCGGGGAGCTGTTTTTT. Residues: CASSLLYTGELFF. Complete variable domain (other parts from reference TRBV5-6 and TRBJ2-2): DAGVTQSPTHLIKTRGQQVTLRCSPKSGHDTVSWYQQALGQGPQFIFQYYEEEERQRGNFPDRFSGHQFPNYSSELNVNALLLGDSALYLCASSLLYTGELFFGEGSRLTVL.

CDR3 bases: TGTGCCAGCAGTGAACAGGGCGGGGGAGAGCAGTTCTTC. Its translation: CASSEQGGGEQFF. The chain is built from TRBV6-1 and TRBJ2-1, with TRBD2 identical over 7 bases. This CDR3 comprises 13 residues. Germline values: CDR1 MNHNS, CDR2 SASEGT. The trim removed 2 bases at V and 10 bases at J, leaving 5 bases unmatched.

This sequence joins TRBV5-1 and TRBJ2-3; no definite D call. Trimming stripped 9 bases from V and 2 bases from J, with 10 bases between. The CDR3 covers 12 residues. Germline values: CDR1 SGHRS, CDR2 YFSETQ. The CDR3 protein is CATALDTDTQYF. As DNA, the CDR3 is TGCGCCACCGCGTTAGACACAGATACGCAGTATTTT.

The rearrangement uses TRBV5-1 and TRBJ1-1; D is possibly TRBD1 (6 bases). The CDR3 runs 14 residues. V lost 2 bases and J 2 bases, leaving 10 bases between the germline ends. Germline loops: CDR1 SGHRS, CDR2 YFSETQ. CDR3 amino acids: CASSLTGSNTEAFF. DNA for the CDR3: TGCGCCAGCAGCTTAACAGGGAGTAACACTGAAGCTTTCTTT.

J is TRBJ1-1 and V is TRBV5-1; D remains ambiguous. There are 14 residues in the CDR3. Germline CDR1 reads SGHRS; CDR2 reads YFSETQ. V gave up 5 bases and J gave up 7 bases, with 18 bases separating them. DNA of the CDR3: TGCGCCAGCAGTCCGGGTTGGAATAGTGGTGAAGCTTTCTTT. This encodes CASSPGWNSGEAFF.

This clone was seen only once. This sequence joins TRBV6-5 and TRBJ1-1; 9 bases match TRBD1. V lost 7 bases and J lost 3; bases outside the gene matches: 6. The CDR3 is made up of 14 amino acids. Germline V gene data show CDR1 as MNHEY and CDR2 as SVGAGI. CDR3 in amino acids: CASNPTGGYTEAFF. In DNA form, the CDR3 reads TGTGCCAGCAATCCCACAGGGGGCTACACTGAAGCTTTCTTT.

In regard to this clone: The sample contains more than one DNA sequence encoding this CDR3. V gene TRBV18 combines with J gene TRBJ1-1; maybe TRBD1 (6 bases). Germline CDR1 reads KGHSH; CDR2 reads LQKENI. Trimming shortened V by 4 bases and J by 1 base, and 7 bases separated the two germline ends. The CDR3 extends over 13 amino acids. CDR3 nucleotide sequence: TGTGCCAGCTCACAGACAGGGAACACTGAAGCTTTCTTT. This sequence encodes CASSQTGNTEAFF.

This chain connects TRBV5-4 to TRBJ2-4, with a weak D call TRBD1 (6 bases). The V end lost 4 bases, the J end lost 3 bases, and 11 bases lay between the germline ends. In germline, CDR1 is SGHNT, CDR2 YYREEE (reference sequence). The CDR3 has 14 residues. CDR3 amino acids: CASSDADSKNIQYF. CDR3 DNA sequence: TGTGCCAGCAGCGATGCGGACAGCAAAAACATTCAGTACTTC.

V usage is TRBV11-2 and J usage is TRBJ1-2, with 8 nucleotides matching TRBD1. Germline CDR1 and CDR2: SGHAT and FQNNGV. This CDR3 is 16 amino acids long. V shed 5 bases and J 3 bases; nucleotides not matched to a gene: 11. The CDR3 coding sequence is TGTGCCAGCAGCATACCGACAGGGGCAAGTTACTATGGCTACACCTTC. It encodes CASSIPTGASYYGYTF.

The chain carries TRBV28 and TRBJ2-3; 7 bases match TRBD2. Unmatched junction bases numbered 5, after V lost 2 bases and J lost 0 bases. Germline loops: CDR1 MDHEN, CDR2 SYDVKM. The CDR3 contains 16 residues. CDR3 nucleotide sequence: TGTGCCAGCAGTTTAGGTCCAGCGGGGAGCACAGATACGCAGTATTTT. It translates to CASSLGPAGSTDTQYF.

The sample holds one count of this clone. The chain uses TRBV29-1 and TRBJ1-4; D might be TRBD1 (6 bases). Germline values: CDR1 SQVTM, CDR2 ANQGSEA. This CDR3 contains 13 residues. V was trimmed by 7 bases and J by 2 bases, leaving 11 bases between them. CDR3 sequence (DNA): TGCAGCGCCCAAAGGGGGACTAATGAAAAACTGTTTTTT. Encoded protein: CSAQRGTNEKLFF.

CDR3 amino acids: CASSLGLAGGDTQYF. As DNA, the CDR3 is TGTGCCAGCAGCTTAGGCCTAGCGGGGGGAGATACGCAGTATTTT. The chain combines TRBV7-2 with TRBJ2-3; 11 nucleotides align to TRBD2. With V trimmed by 1 base and J by 5 bases, 2 bases remained unmatched. Germline V lookup: CDR1 SGHTA, CDR2 FQGNSA. The CDR3 runs to 15 residues. Using reference TRBV7-2 and TRBJ2-3 for the parts outside the CDR3, the full variable domain is GAGVSQSPSNKVTEKGKDVELRCDPISGHTALYWYRQSLGQGLEFLIYFQGNSAPDKSGLPSDRFSAERTGGSVSTLTIQRTQQEDSAVYLCASSLGLAGGDTQYFGPGTRLTVL.

This clone has a handful of counts. The chain recombines TRBV27 with TRBJ2-1, with D unresolved. Trimming removed 6 bases at V and 0 bases at J, with 12 bases between. CDR3 size: 15 residues. CDR1 and CDR2 from the germline V gene are MNHEY and SMNVEV (reference sequence). CDR3 region: CASRSAAYSYNEQFF. Here the CDR3 DNA reads TGTGCCAGCAGAAGTGCTGCCTACTCCTACAATGAGCAGTTCTTC.

This clone was detected once. The chain couples TRBV5-1 to TRBJ2-2, with TRBD2 identical over 7 bases. Germline-derived CDR1 and CDR2 are SGHRS and YFSETQ. Trimming at V came to 2 bases and at J to 0 bases, leaving 4 bases not matched to a gene. CDR3 length equals 16 residues. CDR3 nucleotides: TGCGCCAGCAGCTTTGGTCGGGGGGCGAACACCGGGGAGCTGTTTTTT. Encoded protein: CASSFGRGANTGELFF.

J is TRBJ2-7 and V is TRBV7-2, with D possibly matching TRBD1 (6 bases). Germline lookup yields CDR1 SGHTA and CDR2 FQGNSA. The CDR3 totals 16 residues. Trimming pared 2 bases from V and 6 bases from J, leaving 20 bases between. The chain's CDR3 is CASSLNPAQGPGEQYF. The CDR3 DNA reads as TGTGCCAGCAGCTTAAACCCTGCTCAGGGGCCGGGCGAGCAGTACTTC.

V gene TRBV5-5 combines with J gene TRBJ1-6; 8 nucleotides line up with TRBD1. The V and J ends lost 4 bases and 12 bases, in that order; junction bases with no gene match: 9. Per the germline V gene, CDR1 is SGHKS and CDR2 is YYEKEE (reference sequence). The CDR3 covers 14 residues. The CDR3 here is CASSLGTGREPLHF. The CDR3 DNA reads as TGTGCCAGCAGCCTCGGGACAGGAAGAGAACCCCTCCACTTT. Combining the CDR3 with reference TRBV5-5 and TRBJ1-6 gives the whole variable domain DAGVTQSPTHLIKTRGQQVTLRCSPISGHKSVSWYQQVLGQGPQFIFQYYEKEERGRGNFPDRFSARQFPNYSSELNVNALLLGDSALYLCASSLGTGREPLHFGNGTRLTVT.

This clone was recorded only once. The rearrangement uses TRBV9 and TRBJ2-2, with 9 bases that match TRBD1. With V trimmed by 7 bases and J by 7 bases, 11 bases remained unmatched. The CDR3 spans 15 residues. Per germline, CDR1 SGDLS and CDR2 YYNGEE. The chain's CDR3 is CASSGTGYWSGELFF. CDR3 nucleotides: TGTGCCAGCTCCGGGACAGGGTATTGGAGCGGGGAGCTGTTTTTT.

This clone was counted between two and nine times. The DNA of the CDR3 is TGTGCCATCAGTGAGGGACTAGCGGGGGGGCCCCGTGACGAGCAGTACTTC. Its protein is CAISEGLAGGPRDEQYF. The chain combines TRBV10-3 with TRBJ2-7; TRBD2 matches 15 bases. Per germline, CDR1 ENHRY and CDR2 SYGVKD. Trimming at V came to 2 bases and at J to 5 bases, leaving 7 bases not matched to a gene. The CDR3 covers 17 residues.

Only one count was recorded for this clone. The chain recombines TRBV4-1 with TRBJ1-2; 10 nucleotides match TRBD1. The CDR3 runs 16 residues. CDR1 is MGHRA, CDR2 YSYEKL, per germline. V gave up 1 base and J gave up 6 bases; unmatched junction bases: 8. The CDR3 is CASSQVGRDRGDGYTF. In nucleotides, the CDR3 is TGCGCCAGCAGCCAAGTCGGGAGGGACAGGGGAGATGGCTACACCTTC.

The rearrangement joins TRBV2 to TRBJ2-7; TRBD1 is a possible D gene (5 bases). The V end was cut by 2 bases, the J end by 2 bases, with 13 bases between. The CDR3 has 15 residues. Per germline, CDR1 SNHLY and CDR2 FYNNEI. CDR3 protein: CASSEIAGSAYEQYF. CDR3 DNA: TGTGCCAGCAGTGAAATTGCAGGGTCGGCCTACGAGCAGTACTTC.

Only a few counts were recorded for this clone. The genes are TRBV5-1 and TRBJ2-3; possible D gene TRBD2, 5 bases. This CDR3 has 17 amino acids. Germline V gene data show CDR1 as SGHRS and CDR2 as YFSETQ. V was clipped by 4 bases and J by 1 base, with 19 bases between them. Written as DNA, the CDR3 is TGCGCCAGCAGCCCCCCTCAAAGCGGATACGGCACAGATACGCAGTATTTT. This gives the protein CASSPPQSGYGTDTQYF. Supplemented by reference TRBV5-1 and TRBJ2-3, the full variable domain reads KAGVTQTPRYLIKTRGQQVTLSCSPISGHRSVSWYQQTPGQGLQFLFEYFSETQRNKGNFPGRFSGRQFSNSRSEMNVSTLELGDSALYLCASSPPQSGYGTDTQYFGPGTRLTVL.

This chain uses TRBV5-4 with TRBJ2-1, with 7 positions matching TRBD2. The CDR3 is made up of 14 amino acids. Per germline, CDR1 SGHNT and CDR2 YYREEE (reference sequence). V was pared by 4 bases and J by 2 bases, with 3 bases of the junction left unmatched. CDR3 sequence: CASSPGGTYNEQFF. CDR3 coding DNA: TGTGCCAGCAGCCCCGGGGGGACCTACAATGAGCAGTTCTTC.

This CDR3 reads CASSELQVNQPQHF. The CDR3 DNA is TGTGCCAGCAGTGAACTTCAGGTCAATCAGCCCCAGCATTTT. This chain uses TRBV2 with TRBJ1-5; D unresolved. Germline CDR1 is SNHLY and CDR2 is FYNNEI. The CDR3 length is 14 residues. Between the trimmed V and J ends, which lost 2 bases and 3 bases, there was a span of 8 bases.